Listed here are 23 T cell receptor beta chains from one sample, sequenced in a study of blood T cell repertoires in COVID-19. Profiled with immunoSEQ multiplex PCR; TCRdb holds only in-frame clones, not every one. The table lists about 430,000 clones, about 88% of them singletons, with less than 1.5% in the top ten. The source material was PBMCs or T cells enriched from blood (not recorded which). The receptors stem from a woman between 18 and 30 years old who had been exposed to COVID-19.

The chain combines TRBV19 with TRBJ2-7; possible D gene TRBD2, 6 bases. This CDR3 is built from 12 residues. Trimming stripped 5 bases from V and 2 bases from J, with 7 bases between. CDR1 and CDR2 (germline): LNHDA, SQIVND (reference sequence). CDR3 sequence: CASSGGTYEQYF. Written as DNA, the CDR3 is TGTGCCAGTAGTGGAGGGACCTACGAGCAGTACTTC.

V is TRBV27 and J is TRBJ2-2; 7 nucleotides line up with TRBD1. The germline V gene encodes CDR1 MNHEY and CDR2 SMNVEV (reference sequence). Trimming took 6 bases from V and 0 from J; bases not matched to a gene: 4. The CDR3 consists of 15 residues. The CDR3 DNA is TGTGCCAGCAGGAGAGGGACAGCGAACACCGGGGAGCTGTTTTTT. Translated, it gives CASRRGTANTGELFF.

The chain combines TRBV15 with TRBJ1-1; a weak D match, TRBD1 (6 bases). Trimming left V 3 bases short and J 2 bases short, with 7 bases between. CDR3 length: 13 amino acids. The germline V gene encodes CDR1 LNHNV and CDR2 YYDKDF (reference sequence). CDR3 DNA sequence: TGTGCCACCAGCAGGGGGGCTAACACTGAAGCTTTCTTT. This encodes CATSRGANTEAFF.

The chain has TRBV6-2 or TRBV6-3 and TRBJ1-1; D remains ambiguous. Germline CDR1 is MNHEY and CDR2 is SVGEGT. This CDR3 contains 11 residues. Between the trimmed V and J ends, which lost 2 bases and 10 bases, there was a span of 8 bases. The CDR3 reads CASSYPPSAFF. CDR3 bases: TGTGCCAGCAGTTACCCTCCGTCAGCTTTCTTT.

This chain uses TRBV11-2 with TRBJ1-3, with TRBD1 as a possible D gene (5 bases). The CDR3 has 15 residues. Germline loops: CDR1 SGHAT, CDR2 FQNNGV. Between the trimmed V and J ends, which lost 2 bases and 10 bases, there was a span of 18 bases. The CDR3 sequence is CASSLTTVPEITIYF. CDR3 coding DNA: TGTGCCAGCAGCTTAACGACAGTTCCTGAAATAACCATATATTTT.

This rearrangement joins TRBV28 to TRBJ1-2; possibly TRBD1 for D (5 bases). Germline CDR1 MDHEN, CDR2 SYDVKM. The V gene lost 2 bases and the J gene lost 4 bases, with 20 bases spanning the gap. This CDR3 spans 17 amino acids. The CDR3 is CASSLGTREGASYGYTF. CDR3 coding DNA: TGTGCCAGCAGTTTAGGGACGCGGGAAGGGGCATCCTATGGCTACACCTTC.

The chain employs TRBV3-1 (or the pseudogene TRBV3-2) and TRBJ2-2; D remains ambiguous. This CDR3 contains 14 residues. V was cut by 1 base and J by 7 bases, with 10 bases left in between. Germline V gene sequence: CDR1 LGHDT, CDR2 YNNKEL (reference sequence). As DNA, the CDR3 is TGTGCCAGCAGCCAAGTCTCAGGCATCGGGGAGCTGTTTTTT. Residues: CASSQVSGIGELFF.

The chain is built from TRBV2 and TRBJ2-7, with 12 bases that match TRBD1. From germline, CDR1 is SNHLY and CDR2 FYNNEI. The CDR3 has 17 amino acids. The trim removed 8 bases at V and 2 bases at J, leaving 13 bases unmatched. The CDR3 protein is CASAGTGGQVRPYEQYF. In nucleotides, the CDR3 is TGTGCCAGCGCGGGGACAGGGGGCCAGGTTCGCCCCTACGAGCAGTACTTC.

The chain employs TRBV24-1 and TRBJ1-5; tentatively, D is TRBD1 (5 bases). Germline-derived CDR1 and CDR2 are KGHDR and SFDVKD. The CDR3 loop spans 15 amino acids. The V end was cut by 5 bases, the J end by 2 bases, with 12 bases between. This CDR3 reads CATSGARDGNQPQHF. The DNA of the CDR3 is TGTGCCACCAGTGGTGCCAGGGATGGCAATCAGCCCCAGCATTTT.

The chain recombines TRBV18 with TRBJ2-1; TRBD1 might be the D (5 bases). Germline V lookup: CDR1 KGHSH, CDR2 LQKENI. There are 13 residues in the CDR3. Trimming took 5 bases from V and 6 from J, leaving 11 bases between them. Written as DNA, the CDR3 is TGTGCCAGCTCAACGACAGTTGGCAATGAGCAGTTCTTC. The encoded protein is CASSTTVGNEQFF. The full variable domain, completed using reference TRBV18 and TRBJ2-1, is NAGVMQNPRHLVRRRGQEARLRCSPMKGHSHVYWYRQLPEEGLKFMVYLQKENIIDESGMPKERFSAEFPKEGPSILRIQQVVRGDSAAYFCASSTTVGNEQFFGPGTRLTVL.

This clone appeared a single time. The chain uses TRBV13 and TRBJ2-1; D perhaps matches TRBD2 (6 bases). Germline values: CDR1 PRHDT, CDR2 FYEKMQ (reference sequence). This CDR3 has 14 amino acids. V was cut by 5 bases and J by 10 bases, with 18 bases left in between. The CDR3 sequence is CASSRIGGTGEQFF. The DNA of the CDR3 is TGTGCCAGCAGCCGGATAGGAGGGACCGGGGAGCAGTTCTTC.

The chain is built from TRBV28 and TRBJ2-3; TRBD1 agrees at 8 bases. The V and J ends lost 5 bases and 2 bases, in that order; junction bases with no gene match: 9. Germline V CDR1 and CDR2: MDHEN, SYDVKM. CDR3 size: 16 residues. CDR3 sequence (DNA): TGTGCCAGCAGTATCTCGGGACAGGAGATCACAGATACGCAGTATTTT. Translated, it gives CASSISGQEITDTQYF.

This clone was seen more than once but under ten times. CDR3 coding DNA: TGTGCCAGTAGTATGCGGACAGGGGACACTGAAGCTTTCTTT. It translates to CASSMRTGDTEAFF. The V call is TRBV19, the J call TRBJ1-1; 9 bases fit TRBD1. The ends lost 3 bases at V and 3 bases at J; junction bases unmatched: 2. CDR3 length: 14 amino acids. CDR1 is LNHDA, CDR2 SQIVND, per germline (reference sequence).

V and J are TRBV5-8 and TRBJ1-3; TRBD1 might be the D (5 bases). The CDR3 extends over 13 amino acids. Germline loops: CDR1 SGHTS, CDR2 YDEGEE. V dropped 0 bases and J dropped 6 bases, with 7 bases sitting between them. The CDR3 DNA is TGTGCCAGCAGCTTGGGACAGCTAAACACCATATATTTT. This codes for CASSLGQLNTIYF.

This sequence joins TRBV19 and TRBJ1-3, with 7 bases fitting TRBD1. CDR3 length: 15 amino acids. V shed 6 bases and J 0 bases; nucleotides not matched to a gene: 5. Germline CDR1 and CDR2: LNHDA and SQIVND (reference sequence). The CDR3 DNA reads TGTGCCAGTAGACCGACAGGGAACTCTGGAAACACCATATATTTT. Protein: CASRPTGNSGNTIYF. The whole variable domain, filled in from reference TRBV19 and TRBJ1-3, reads DGGITQSPKYLFRKEGQNVTLSCEQNLNHDAMYWYRQDPGQGLRLIYYSQIVNDFQKGDIAEGYSVSREKKESFPLTVTSAQKNPTAFYLCASRPTGNSGNTIYFGEGSWLTVV.

The V and J genes are TRBV10-3 and TRBJ2-1, with a possible D match to TRBD2 (7 bases). V dropped 4 bases and J dropped 0 bases, with 19 bases sitting between them. Germline V gene data show CDR1 as ENHRY and CDR2 as SYGVKD. The CDR3 totals 18 residues. CDR3 in DNA: TGTGCCATCAGTGGTAGGGGGGGGGCCCCGAGCTCCTACAATGAGCAGTTCTTC. Amino acids: CAISGRGGAPSSYNEQFF.

The rearrangement joins TRBV18 to TRBJ1-1, with D tentatively TRBD1 (6 bases). There are 15 residues in the CDR3. Trimming pared 3 bases from V and 3 bases from J, leaving 14 bases between. The germline CDR1 and CDR2 sequences are KGHSH and LQKENI. The chain's CDR3 is CASSPSPGVHTEAFF. The CDR3 DNA sequence: TGTGCCAGCTCACCCTCCCCAGGGGTTCACACTGAAGCTTTCTTT.

The chain joins TRBV11-3 to TRBJ2-7; D is possibly TRBD1 (6 bases). The CDR3 contains 13 residues. V was trimmed by 1 base and J by 6 bases, leaving 10 bases between them. Per germline, CDR1 SGHNT and CDR2 YENEEA. The DNA of the CDR3 is TGTGCCAGCAGCTTAGGAGTAGGGGGCGAGCAGTACTTC. As protein: CASSLGVGGEQYF.

The V call is TRBV2, the J call TRBJ1-1, with a possible D match to TRBD1 (6 bases). CDR3 length equals 14 residues. From germline, CDR1 is SNHLY and CDR2 FYNNEI. V was pared by 6 bases and J by 3 bases, with 14 bases between. Here the CDR3 reads CASRVQGTDTEAFF. The CDR3 DNA reads as TGTGCCAGCAGAGTACAGGGTACGGACACTGAAGCTTTCTTT.

The chain employs TRBV5-5 and TRBJ2-5; 8 bases are a match to TRBD2. With V trimmed by 4 bases and J by 4 bases, 9 bases remained unmatched. Germline V gene data show CDR1 as SGHKS and CDR2 as YYEKEE (reference sequence). CDR3 length: 15 amino acids. CDR3 sequence reads: CASSTERGRAETQYF. Here the CDR3 DNA reads TGTGCCAGCAGCACGGAGCGGGGGCGCGCAGAGACCCAGTACTTC.

The CDR3 DNA is TGCGCCAGCAGCCAAGGACAGGGAGTGGGAAACACCATATATTTT. Its translation is CASSQGQGVGNTIYF. The chain employs TRBV4-1 and TRBJ1-3; 7 bases align to TRBD1. Per germline, CDR1 MGHRA and CDR2 YSYEKL. This CDR3 is 15 amino acids long. Trimming removed 1 base from V and 4 bases from J; junction bases left unmatched: 4.

The chain links TRBV4-2 to TRBJ1-6; D ambiguous. There are 15 residues in the CDR3. Trimming pared 0 bases from V and 10 bases from J, leaving 13 bases between. Germline V gene data show CDR1 as LGHNA and CDR2 as YNFKEQ. In nucleotides, the CDR3 is TGTGCCAGCAGCCAAGATATTACGGGAATCTCACCCCTCCACTTT. This codes for CASSQDITGISPLHF.

This clone has just one count. V is TRBV7-2 and J is TRBJ2-3; 13 nucleotides match TRBD2. Germline V gene sequence: CDR1 SGHTA, CDR2 FQGNSA. The CDR3 totals 17 residues. The junction had 7 bases not matched to a gene; V was cut back by 1 base and J by 6 bases. The CDR3 DNA reads TGTGCCAGCAGCTTAGAACTAGCGGGGGGGCCTAGGGATACGCAGTATTTT. It specifies CASSLELAGGPRDTQYF. Based on the CDR3 plus reference TRBV7-2 and TRBJ2-3, the full variable domain is GAGVSQSPSNKVTEKGKDVELRCDPISGHTALYWYRQSLGQGLEFLIYFQGNSAPDKSGLPSDRFSAERTGGSVSTLTIQRTQQEDSAVYLCASSLELAGGPRDTQYFGPGTRLTVL.